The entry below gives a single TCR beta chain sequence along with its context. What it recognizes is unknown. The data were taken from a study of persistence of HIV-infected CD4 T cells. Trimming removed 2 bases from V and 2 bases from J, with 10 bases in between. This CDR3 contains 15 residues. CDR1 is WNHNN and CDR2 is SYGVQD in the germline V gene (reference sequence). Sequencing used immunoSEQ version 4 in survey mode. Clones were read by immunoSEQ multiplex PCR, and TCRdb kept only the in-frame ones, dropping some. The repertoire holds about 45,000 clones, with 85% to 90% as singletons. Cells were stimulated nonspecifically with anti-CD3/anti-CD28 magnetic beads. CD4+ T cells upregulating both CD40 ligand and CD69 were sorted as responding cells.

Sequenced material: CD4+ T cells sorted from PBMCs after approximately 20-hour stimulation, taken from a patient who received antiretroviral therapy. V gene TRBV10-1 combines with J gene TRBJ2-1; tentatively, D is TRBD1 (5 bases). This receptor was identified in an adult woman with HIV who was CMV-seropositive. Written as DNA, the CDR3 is TGCGCCAGCAGTGAGGGCCTAGGGGCCTACAATGAGCAGTTCTTC. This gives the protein CASSEGLGAYNEQFF.